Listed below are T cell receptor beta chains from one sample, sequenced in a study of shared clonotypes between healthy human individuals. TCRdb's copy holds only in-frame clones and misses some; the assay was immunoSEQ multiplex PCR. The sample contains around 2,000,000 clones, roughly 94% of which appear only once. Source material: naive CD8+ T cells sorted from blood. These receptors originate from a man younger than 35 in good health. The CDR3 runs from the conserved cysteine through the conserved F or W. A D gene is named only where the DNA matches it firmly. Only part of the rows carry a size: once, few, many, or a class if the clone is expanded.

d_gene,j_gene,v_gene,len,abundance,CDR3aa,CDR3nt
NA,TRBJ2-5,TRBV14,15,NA,CASSHSEAVEETQYF,TGTGCCAGCAGCCACTCCGAGGCGGTGGAGGAGACCCAGTACTTC
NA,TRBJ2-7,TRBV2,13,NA,CASMWTGIYEQYF,TGTGCCAGCATGTGGACGGGGATCTACGAGCAGTACTTC
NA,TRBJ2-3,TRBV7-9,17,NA,CASSLSDPGGGRDTQYF,TGTGCCAGCAGCTTAAGTGACCCAGGGGGCGGGAGAGATACGCAGTATTTT
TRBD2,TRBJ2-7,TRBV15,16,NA,CATSRDRAGGTYEQYF,TGTGCCACCAGCAGAGATCGAGCGGGGGGAACCTACGAGCAGTACTTC
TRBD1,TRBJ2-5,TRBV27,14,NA,CASSRGTGEETQYF,TGTGCCAGCAGTCGGGGGACAGGGGAAGAGACCCAGTACTTC
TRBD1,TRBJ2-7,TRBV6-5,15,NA,CASRDHRQGLKEQYF,TGTGCCAGCAGGGACCACCGACAGGGATTGAAGGAGCAGTACTTC
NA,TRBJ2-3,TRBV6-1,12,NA,CASGWLADTQYF,TGTGCCAGCGGATGGTTGGCAGATACGCAGTATTTT
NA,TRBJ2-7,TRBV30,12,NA,CAWSVPLSEQYF,TGTGCCTGGAGTGTACCGCTTTCCGAGCAGTACTTC
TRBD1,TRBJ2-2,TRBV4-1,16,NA,CASSQRQGFYPGELFF,TGCGCCAGCAGCCAGAGACAGGGTTTTTATCCCGGGGAGCTGTTTTTT
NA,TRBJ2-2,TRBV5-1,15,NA,CASSSRVDRSGELFF,TGCGCCAGCAGCTCCCGGGTCGACCGGTCCGGGGAGCTGTTTTTT
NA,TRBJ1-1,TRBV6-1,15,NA,CASSPLVRVNTEAFF,TGTGCCAGCAGCCCCCTTGTTCGCGTGAACACTGAAGCTTTCTTT
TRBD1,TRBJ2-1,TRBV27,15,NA,CASTSGQETYNEQFF,TGTGCCAGCACCTCAGGACAGGAAACCTACAATGAGCAGTTCTTC
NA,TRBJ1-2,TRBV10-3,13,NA,CAISVSGDYGYTF,TGTGCCATCAGTGTTTCCGGGGATTATGGCTACACCTTC
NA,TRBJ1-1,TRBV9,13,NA,CASSAEYGTEAFF,TGTGCCAGCAGCGCAGAGTATGGCACTGAAGCTTTCTTT
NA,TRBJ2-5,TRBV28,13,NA,CASSFRLGETQYF,TGTGCCAGCAGTTTCCGTCTCGGAGAGACCCAGTACTTC
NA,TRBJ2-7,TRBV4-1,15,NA,CASSQLPRDSDEQYF,TGCGCCAGCAGCCAATTACCCCGGGACTCAGACGAGCAGTACTTC
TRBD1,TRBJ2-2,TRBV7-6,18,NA,CASSLALGQGIPAGELFF,TGTGCCAGCAGCTTAGCTTTGGGACAGGGTATCCCTGCCGGGGAGCTGTTTTTT
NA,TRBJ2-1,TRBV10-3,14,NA,CATRSGDSYNEQFF,TGTGCCACCCGTTCGGGGGACTCCTACAATGAGCAGTTCTTC
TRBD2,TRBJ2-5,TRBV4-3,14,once,CASSQEAGGETQYF,TGCGCCAGCAGCCAGGAAGCGGGAGGGGAGACCCAGTACTTC
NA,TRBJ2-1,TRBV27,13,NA,CASSLALDSPQFF,TGTGCCAGCAGTTTAGCCCTAGACTCCCCCCAGTTCTTC
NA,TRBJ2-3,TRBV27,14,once,CASSLDGSTDTQYF,TGTGCCAGCAGTTTAGATGGTAGCACAGATACGCAGTATTTT
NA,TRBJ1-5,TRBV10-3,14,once,CAISEAQGLQPQHF,TGTGCCATCAGTGAAGCACAGGGTTTGCAGCCCCAGCATTTT
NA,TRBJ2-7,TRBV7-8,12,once,CASSPYSYEQYF,TGTGCCAGCAGCCCTTACTCCTACGAGCAGTACTTC
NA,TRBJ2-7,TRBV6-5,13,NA,CASSYGHSYEQYF,TGTGCCAGCAGTTACGGGCACTCCTACGAGCAGTACTTC
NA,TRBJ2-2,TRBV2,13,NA,CASSEHNTGELFF,TGTGCCAGCAGTGAACACAACACCGGGGAGCTGTTTTTT
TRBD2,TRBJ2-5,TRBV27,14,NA,CASSLRGGLETQYF,TGTGCCAGCAGTTTACGGGGGGGCCTAGAGACCCAGTACTTC
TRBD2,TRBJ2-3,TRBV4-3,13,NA,CASSQETSGVGYF,TGCGCCAGCAGCCAGGAGACTAGCGGGGTGGGGTATTTT
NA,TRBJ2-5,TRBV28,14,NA,CASSLLGAQETQYF,TGTGCCAGCAGTTTATTGGGGGCCCAAGAGACCCAGTACTTC
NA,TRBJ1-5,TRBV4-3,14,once,CASSQGVGNQPQHF,TGCGCCAGCAGCCAGGGGGTAGGCAATCAGCCCCAGCATTTT
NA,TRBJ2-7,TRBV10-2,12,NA,CATIGWAYEQYF,TGCGCCACCATCGGGTGGGCCTACGAGCAGTACTTC
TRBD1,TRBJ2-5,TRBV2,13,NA,CANGQGLQETQYF,TGTGCCAACGGACAGGGCCTGCAAGAGACCCAGTACTTC
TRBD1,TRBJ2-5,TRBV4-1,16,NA,CASSHPQGAMTETQYF,TGCGCCAGCAGCCACCCACAGGGGGCTATGACGGAGACCCAGTACTTC
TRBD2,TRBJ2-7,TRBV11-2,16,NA,CASSLTSGGSSYEQYF,TGTGCCAGCAGCTTGACTAGCGGGGGGAGCTCCTACGAGCAGTACTTC
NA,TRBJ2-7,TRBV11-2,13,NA,CASSLGSTYEQYF,TGTGCCAGCAGCTTAGGCTCGACCTACGAGCAGTACTTC
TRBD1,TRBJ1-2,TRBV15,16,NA,CATSRDWGQGLSGYTF,TGTGCCACCAGCAGAGATTGGGGACAGGGCCTGTCGGGCTACACCTTC
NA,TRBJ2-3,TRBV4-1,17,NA,CASSQEWSGMSTDTQYF,TGCGCCAGCAGCCAAGAGTGGTCCGGAATGAGCACAGATACGCAGTATTTT
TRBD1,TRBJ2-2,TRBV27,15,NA,CASSPGTGLYGELFF,TGTGCCAGCTCCCCCGGGACAGGGTTGTACGGGGAGCTGTTTTTT
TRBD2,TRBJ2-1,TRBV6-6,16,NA,CASNPNPGGNYNEQFF,TGTGCCAGCAACCCGAACCCGGGGGGGAACTACAATGAGCAGTTCTTC
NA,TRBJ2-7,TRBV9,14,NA,CASSVGSEGYEQYF,TGTGCCAGCAGCGTAGGGTCTGAGGGCTACGAGCAGTACTTC